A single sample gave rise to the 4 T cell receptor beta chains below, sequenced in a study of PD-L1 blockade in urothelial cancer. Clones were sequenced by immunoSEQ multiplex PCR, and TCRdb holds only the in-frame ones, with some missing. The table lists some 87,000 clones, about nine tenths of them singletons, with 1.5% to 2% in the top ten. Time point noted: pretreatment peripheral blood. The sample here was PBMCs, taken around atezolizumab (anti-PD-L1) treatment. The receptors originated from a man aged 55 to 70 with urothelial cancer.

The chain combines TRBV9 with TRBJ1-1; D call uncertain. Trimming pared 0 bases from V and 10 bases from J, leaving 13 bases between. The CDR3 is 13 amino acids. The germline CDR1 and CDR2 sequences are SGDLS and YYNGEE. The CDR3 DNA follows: TGTGCCAGCAGCGTAGACGAGAGAGTGCCAGCTTTCTTT. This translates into CASSVDERVPAFF. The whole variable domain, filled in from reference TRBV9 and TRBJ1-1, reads DSGVTQTPKHLITATGQRVTLRCSPRSGDLSVYWYQQSLDQGLQFLIQYYNGEERAKGNILERFSAQQFPDLHSELNLSSLELGDSALYFCASSVDERVPAFFGQGTRLTVV.

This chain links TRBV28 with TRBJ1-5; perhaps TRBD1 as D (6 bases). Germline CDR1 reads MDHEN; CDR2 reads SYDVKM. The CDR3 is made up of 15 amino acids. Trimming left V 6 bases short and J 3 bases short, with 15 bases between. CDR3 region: CASSYGTRDNQPQHF. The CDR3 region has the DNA TGTGCCAGCAGCTACGGGACACGCGACAATCAGCCCCAGCATTTT.

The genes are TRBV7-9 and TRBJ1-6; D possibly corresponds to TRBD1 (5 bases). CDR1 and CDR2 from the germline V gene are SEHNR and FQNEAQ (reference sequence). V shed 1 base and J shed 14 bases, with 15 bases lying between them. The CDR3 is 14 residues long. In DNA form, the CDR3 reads TGTGCCAGCAGCTTAGAGGGGTTCCGGAAGGCCCTCCACTTT. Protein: CASSLEGFRKALHF.

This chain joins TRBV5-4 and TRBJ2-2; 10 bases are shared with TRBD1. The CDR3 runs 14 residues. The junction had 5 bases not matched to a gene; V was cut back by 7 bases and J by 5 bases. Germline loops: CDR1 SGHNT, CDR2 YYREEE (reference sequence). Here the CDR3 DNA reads TGTGCCAGCGGCCGGGACAGGGGTACCGGGGAGCTGTTTTTT. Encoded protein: CASGRDRGTGELFF.